This TCR beta chain was retrieved from a study of T-cell reconstitution after alpha-beta-depleted transplantation in children. Unique molecular identifiers were incorporated when the TCRbeta library was constructed. A single record per CDR3 protein comes from TCRdb applying MiXCR to the PCR reads. The sample includes approximately 250,000 distinct CDR3 sequences, about 8.8% of them seen just once. CDR1 is SEHNR and CDR2 is FQNEAQ in the germline V gene (reference sequence). The CDR3 totals 14 residues. Trimming removed 4 bases at V and 0 bases at J, with 8 bases between. This clonotype has a count of ten or more.

Sample: PBMCs from the stem cell graft donor, taken from the stem cell graft. The chain joins TRBV7-9 to TRBJ2-3; D is perhaps TRBD2 (6 bases). The TCR was taken from a human donor who donated a stem cell graft to a child with SCID. This chain's CDR3 is CASSSGTSTDTQYF. DNA for the CDR3: TGTGCCAGCAGCTCCGGGACTAGCACAGATACGCAGTATTTT.